These 2 T cell receptor beta chains were sequenced from one sample in a study of blood T cell repertoires in COVID-19. Libraries were prepared by immunoSEQ multiplex PCR; TCRdb keeps only in-frame clonotypes and omits some of them. This table holds roughly 120,000 clones, around 86% found once. Sequenced material: peripheral blood. The receptors stem from a woman between 65 and 79 years old with acute or convalescent COVID-19.

This sequence joins TRBV7-8 and TRBJ1-2, with D possibly matching TRBD1 (5 bases). Germline V gene lookup returns CDR1 SGHVS and CDR2 FQNEAQ. CDR3 length: 15 residues. The V end was cut by 7 bases, the J end by 4 bases, with 19 bases between. CDR3 loop: CASTESRVRPYGYTF. Written as DNA, the CDR3 is TGTGCCAGCACCGAATCCAGGGTGCGACCCTATGGCTACACCTTC.

This clone occurred a few times. The V and J genes are TRBV2 and TRBJ1-4, with no clear D. Germline lookup yields CDR1 SNHLY and CDR2 FYNNEI. V lost 7 bases, J lost 7 bases, and 19 bases lay in between. The CDR3 has 15 residues. CDR3 residues: CASTLQRVQSEKLFF. The CDR3 coding sequence is TGTGCCAGCACGCTCCAGAGGGTCCAAAGTGAAAAACTGTTTTTT. Filled out from reference TRBV2 and TRBJ1-4, the complete variable domain reads EPEVTQTPSHQVTQMGQEVILRCVPISNHLYFYWYRQILGQKVEFLVSFYNNEISEKSEIFDDQFSVERPDGSNFTLKIRSTKLEDSAMYFCASTLQRVQSEKLFFGSGTQLSVL.